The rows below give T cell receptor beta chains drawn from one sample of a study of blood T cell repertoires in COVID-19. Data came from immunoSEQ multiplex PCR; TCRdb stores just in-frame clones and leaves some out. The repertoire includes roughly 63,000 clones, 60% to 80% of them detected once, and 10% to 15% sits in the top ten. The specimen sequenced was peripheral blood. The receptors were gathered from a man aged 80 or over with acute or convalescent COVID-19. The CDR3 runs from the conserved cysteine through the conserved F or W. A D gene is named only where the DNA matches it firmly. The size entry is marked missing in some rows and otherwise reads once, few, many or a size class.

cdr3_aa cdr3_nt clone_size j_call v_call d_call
CAWRGAGTGAYEQYF TGTGCCTGGAGGGGGGCCGGGACAGGGGCCTACGAGCAGTACTTC - TRBJ2-7 TRBV30 TRBD1
CASRSGTEAFF TGTGCCAGCAGGTCCGGGACAGAAGCTTTCTTT few TRBJ1-1 TRBV3-1/TRBV3-2 -
CASSLASLAKNIQYF TGTGCCAGCAGTTTAGCGTCCCTAGCCAAAAACATTCAGTACTTC few TRBJ2-4 TRBV28 -
CASGLPGGYEQYF TGTGCCAGCGGGCTTCCGGGGGGGTACGAGCAGTACTTC - TRBJ2-7 TRBV5-4 TRBD2
CASSERAFSPLHF TGTGCCAGCAGTGAGAGGGCTTTTTCACCCCTCCACTTT many TRBJ1-6 TRBV6-1 -
CAISEPRQGYNEQFF TGTGCCATCAGTGAACCGAGACAGGGATACAATGAGCAGTTCTTC - TRBJ2-1 TRBV10-3 TRBD1
CASRAGTGATEAFF TGCGCCAGCAGAGCCGGGACAGGGGCCACTGAAGCTTTCTTT - TRBJ1-1 TRBV10-1 TRBD1
CASSFTSSYNEQFF TGTGCCAGCAGCTTCACGAGCTCCTACAATGAGCAGTTCTTC - TRBJ2-1 TRBV5-8 -
CSARTANTGELFF TGCAGCGCCCGGACAGCGAACACCGGGGAGCTGTTTTTT few TRBJ2-2 TRBV29-1 -
CASSLWYRLNTEAFF TGTGCCAGCAGCTTGTGGTACAGGTTGAACACTGAAGCTTTCTTT - TRBJ1-1 TRBV5-6 -
CASSQVAGGTSTDTQYF TGTGCCAGCAGCCAAGTGGCGGGGGGTACCAGCACAGATACGCAGTATTTT once TRBJ2-3 TRBV4-2 TRBD2
CATSGFAQGADTQYF TGTGCCACCAGTGGTTTCGCACAGGGGGCAGATACGCAGTATTTT - TRBJ2-3 TRBV24-1 TRBD1
CASSYGGGYGYTF TGTGCCAGCAGTTACGGTGGGGGGTATGGCTACACCTTC - TRBJ1-2 TRBV6-5 -
CASTSRGPPDTQYF TGTGCCAGCACCAGTAGGGGCCCCCCAGATACGCAGTATTTT once TRBJ2-3 TRBV11-2 -
CASSWDNYEQYF TGTGCCAGCAGCTGGGACAACTACGAGCAGTACTTC - TRBJ2-7 TRBV5-5 -
CASSQPTSGVGTQYF TGCGCCAGCAGCCAACCGACTAGCGGGGTGGGGACCCAGTACTTC - TRBJ2-5 TRBV4-1 TRBD2
CSAIAGSTDTQYF TGCAGCGCCATAGCGGGTAGCACAGATACGCAGTATTTT once TRBJ2-3 TRBV29-1 TRBD2
CASSPRGGVNTDTQYF TGTGCCAGCAGCCCTAGGGGCGGGGTAAACACAGATACGCAGTATTTT - TRBJ2-3 TRBV11-2 -
CASTGRVFVNTEAFF TGTGCCAGCACCGGGAGAGTTTTCGTGAACACTGAAGCTTTCTTT - TRBJ1-1 TRBV28 -
CASSVPNSADTQYF TGTGCCAGCAGCGTCCCAAACAGTGCAGATACGCAGTATTTT few TRBJ2-3 TRBV9 -
CASSSLGGDWETQYF TGCGCCAGCAGCTCACTAGGGGGGGACTGGGAGACCCAGTACTTC - TRBJ2-5 TRBV5-1 -
CATAAAGNYGYTF TGTGCCACGGCCGCCGCAGGAAACTATGGCTACACCTTC few TRBJ1-2 TRBV15 -
CASTWTTTGELFF TGTGCCAGCACCTGGACAACCACCGGGGAGCTGTTTTTT - TRBJ2-2 TRBV2 -
CASQGFNQPQHF TGTGCTAGTCAGGGTTTCAATCAGCCCCAGCATTTT - TRBJ1-5 TRBV12-5 -
CATSGDRDNQETQYF TGTGCCACCAGTGGGGACCGGGACAACCAAGAGACCCAGTACTTC - TRBJ2-5 TRBV24-1 -
CASSSSSSAYGYTF - - TRBJ1-2 TRBV28 -
CASSGMTGGYNEQFF TGTGCCAGCAGCGGGATGACGGGAGGGTACAATGAGCAGTTCTTC - TRBJ2-1 TRBV7-9 TRBD2
CATSIGHDNYGYTF TGTGCCACCAGCATAGGACACGATAACTATGGCTACACCTTC - TRBJ1-2 TRBV15 -
CASTWDRGYGYTF TGTGCCAGCACCTGGGACAGGGGATATGGCTACACCTTC few TRBJ1-2 TRBV12-3/TRBV12-4 TRBD1